This T cell receptor beta chain was sequenced in a study of T cell changes during pregnancy in multiple sclerosis (dated by TCRdb to about 2019). Regarding the complete study: Changes in the T cell repertoire over the course of pregnancy were examined in this study in women with multiple sclerosis.

The library was made by the immunoSEQ multiplex PCR assay. Here the immuneACCESS table is served through TCRdb, limited to in-frame sequences with V and J called. Missing clones are a known gap in these copies; in checked studies unresolved V genes cover under half, and the rest lacks a known reason. This sample holds roughly 34,000 clones; under 95% were observed only once. Of the sample, 4% to 5% is held by the ten largest clones. Worth noting for this clone: This receptor's antigen is unknown. Base qualities are not at hand, and no much larger clone is one base apart.

Trimming leaves V shorter by 4 bases and J shorter by 3 bases, with the junction holding 6 bases beyond the gene matches. According to the germline V gene, CDR1 reads SGHAT and CDR2 reads FQNNGV. From its cysteine to its phenylalanine, the CDR3 spans 15 amino acids. Just the 45-base CDR3 DNA is kept, in frame starting at base 1. Recombination connected TRBV11-2 to TRBJ2-7, and TRBD1 aligns with 10 junction nucleotides. The sample here was peripheral blood, taken in the second trimester of pregnancy. The sequence came from a female donor in good health, enrolled as a control in a pregnancy study. At the DNA level, the sequence is TGTGCCAGCAGCTCCTCGGACAGGGGGGACTACGAGCAGTACTTC. It translates to CASSSSDRGDYEQYF.